Listed below are T cell receptor beta chains from one sample, sequenced in a study of CXCR3-negative and CXCR3-positive naive CD8 T cells. No DNA is given; TCRdb re-called the 5' RACE reads and lists each CDR3 protein once. The sample has 55,000 to 75,000 distinct CDR3 sequences. The sequenced sample consisted of naive CXCR3+ CD8+ T cells from blood. These receptor sequences come from a human donor in good health. Some clones in this sample may be carry-over from other donors' samples. Both conserved end residues are part of each CDR3.

v_call	j_call	cdr3_aa
TRBV12-3/TRBV12-4	TRBJ2-5	CASSSGQGNQETQYF
TRBV19	TRBJ1-1	CASNWAGGGLNTEAFF
TRBV29-1	TRBJ2-2	CSGLKTGLSYENTGELFF
TRBV10-3	TRBJ2-5	CAIWIGQIQETQYF
TRBV12-3/TRBV12-4	TRBJ2-1	CASSLVLRGSSYNEQFF
TRBV15	TRBJ1-6	CATSPRDGNSPLHF
TRBV25-1	TRBJ2-3	CASRPTNSEQPSTDTQYF
TRBV7-6	TRBJ1-5	CASSSMNNRPQHF
TRBV20-1	TRBJ2-7	CSATVRRDASSYEQYF
TRBV28	TRBJ2-5	CASSLLAGTMETQYF
TRBV10-3	TRBJ2-5	CAISEFPRETQYF
TRBV5-1	TRBJ2-1	CASSFDPLNEQFF
TRBV15	TRBJ2-6	CATGPVPRGSGANVLTF
TRBV5-6	TRBJ2-7	CASSLGGQGTSYYYYEQYF
TRBV27	TRBJ2-2	CASSNRQGSGELFF
TRBV12-3/TRBV12-4	TRBJ2-3	CASSFAPTDTQYF
TRBV7-6	TRBJ1-1	CASSLAGLNTEAFF
TRBV5-6	TRBJ2-7	CASSLKGNEQYF
TRBV9	TRBJ2-1	CASSVAVEQFF
TRBV29-1	TRBJ1-5	CSIQGGGNQPQHF
TRBV6-6	TRBJ2-3	CASSYFRGDTDTQYF
TRBV5-1	TRBJ2-2	CASLLLGFTGELFF
TRBV21-1	TRBJ2-7	CASSKEAGQGSYEQYF
TRBV7-3	TRBJ2-1	CASSFTGVGYNEQFF
TRBV4-3	TRBJ2-1	CASSQDPPSTGDEQFF
TRBV6-5	TRBJ1-1	CASSYPGQVNTEAFF
TRBV6-5	TRBJ2-2	CASSPGLGAGELFF
TRBV15	TRBJ2-5	CATFMTGEQTQYF
TRBV4-2	TRBJ1-1	CASSQVPGSVNTEAFF
TRBV29-1	TRBJ1-5	CSVGIGGAVSNQPQHF
TRBV27	TRBJ2-7	CASSHDRFYEQYF
TRBV29-1	TRBJ2-2	CSVENTGYRGTGELFF
TRBV6-2/TRBV6-3	TRBJ2-7	CASSRASNPYEQYF
TRBV7-6	TRBJ2-1	CASSLDQANSYNEQFF
TRBV12-3/TRBV12-4	TRBJ2-3	CASSLGSTPDTQYF
TRBV21-1	TRBJ2-2	CASSTYGGAGTGELFF
TRBV29-1	TRBJ2-2	CSVDGGPAGELFF